Listed below are T cell receptor beta chains from one sample, sequenced in a study of T-cell reconstitution after alpha-beta-depleted transplantation in children. Each CDR3 protein gets one entry after TCRdb re-called the PCR reads with MiXCR. The sample has around 580,000 distinct CDR3 sequences, 20% to 30% seen once; the top ten hold 36%. Sequenced here: PBMCs, sampled before TCRalphabeta/CD19-depleted stem cell transplant. The receptor source for this set is a boy in the first two years of life with Wiskott-Aldrich syndrome, due to receive a stem cell transplant. Each CDR3 is given with its conserved first and last residue. The D gene is left open where the match is weak. Rows give clone size only sometimes, using once, few, many, or a class for an expanded clone.

clone_size j_call d_call v_call cdr3_nt cdr3_aa
. TRBJ1-1 . TRBV18 TGTGCCAGCTCACCGACGGTAAAGTCCACTGAAGCTTTCTTT CASSPTVKSTEAFF
. TRBJ2-1 . TRBV7-9 TGTGCCAGCAGCTTAGCACAAAGGGGGTCCTACAATGAGCAGTTCTTC CASSLAQRGSYNEQFF
. TRBJ2-1 TRBD2 TRBV11-2 TGTGCCAGCAGCTTAGTTCTAAGGAGACTAGCGGGAGGGCCGGTGCAGTTCTTC CASSLVLRRLAGGPVQFF
. TRBJ2-1 . TRBV11-2 TGTGCCAGCAGCTTTCTCATAAGAGGCAATGAGCAGTTCTTC CASSFLIRGNEQFF
. TRBJ1-6 . TRBV9 TGTGCCAGCAGTACGTCAGACTATAATTCACCCCTCCACTTT CASSTSDYNSPLHF
few TRBJ2-7 TRBD2 TRBV5-1 TGCGCCAGCAGCGGCCACGACGGGAGGGAGTTCTCCTACGAGCAGTACTTC CASSGHDGREFSYEQYF
. TRBJ2-4 TRBD1 TRBV11-1 TGTGCCAGCAGCTTAAAGATCGGGACAGGGGGCCTCCACCTAGCCAAAAACATTCAGTACTTC CASSLKIGTGGLHLAKNIQYF
few TRBJ2-3 . TRBV28 TGTGCCAGCAGTCTACCGGGACCGAGCAGAGATACGCAGTATTTT CASSLPGPSRDTQYF
. TRBJ1-5 . TRBV6-1 TGTGCCAGCAGGCGGACAAGGGAAGTATATAGCAATCAGCCCCAGCATTTT CASRRTREVYSNQPQHF
. TRBJ1-5 . TRBV6-1 TGTGCCAGCAGTGCAGGGGTGGGTCTAGCCCAGCATTTT CASSAGVGLAQHF
. TRBJ2-1 TRBD2 TRBV24-1 TGTGCCACCAGTGACCCCGGGACTAGCGATTACAATGAGCAGTTCTTC CATSDPGTSDYNEQFF
few TRBJ2-3 . TRBV5-1 TGCGCCAGCAGACAAAGGGGGACACCACCCTCAGATACGCAGTATTTT CASRQRGTPPSDTQYF
. TRBJ2-4 . TRBV28 TGTGCCAGCAGTTTAGTCCAGGGCGACAAAAACATTCAGTACTTC CASSLVQGDKNIQYF
few TRBJ2-7 . TRBV5-1 TGCGCCAGCAGCTTGTACTACTGGTCGGCCTACGAGCAGTACTTC CASSLYYWSAYEQYF
. TRBJ2-1 . TRBV7-2 TGTTCCAGCGGCCCGACGCTTGAGCAGTTCTTC CSSGPTLEQFF
. TRBJ2-2 . TRBV12-3/TRBV12-4 TGTGCCAGCAGAGCCAGCGCGGGCGGGGAGCTGTTTTTT CASRASAGGELFF
. TRBJ2-2 TRBD2 TRBV3-1 TGTGCCAGCAGCCTGCGACTAGCGGTCCCCCCCGGGGAGCTGTTTTTT CASSLRLAVPPGELFF
. TRBJ2-7 TRBD2 TRBV27 TGTGCCAGCACCCTTACCGGCGGGAGATCGAGGGAGCAGTACTTC CASTLTGGRSREQYF
. TRBJ2-1 . TRBV5-1 TGCGCCAGCAGCTCCGGGACTGGGATTCACAATGAGCAGTTCTTC CASSSGTGIHNEQFF
. TRBJ2-3 TRBD1 TRBV10-3 TGTGCCATCAGTCCGGGACAGGGGGCTTCGGGCACAGATACGCAGTATTTT CAISPGQGASGTDTQYF
. TRBJ2-3 . TRBV5-6 TGTGCCAGCAGCCGAGAGACAGATACGCAGTATTTT CASSRETDTQYF
many TRBJ2-1 . TRBV4-1 TGCGCCAGCAGCCTGTCTAAGACACACCGAGAGCAGTTCTTC CASSLSKTHREQFF
few TRBJ2-7 . TRBV7-8 TGTGCCAGCAGCTTTAGCGTCGCGGCCTACGAGCAGTACTTC CASSFSVAAYEQYF
few TRBJ1-1 . TRBV3-1 TGTGCCAGCAGCCAAGCCCCGGACAGACGGAACACTGAAGCTTTCTTT CASSQAPDRRNTEAFF
few TRBJ2-1 TRBD2 TRBV5-1 TGCGCCAGCAGCCCGGAGGGGACTAGCGGATACAATGAGCAGTTCTTC CASSPEGTSGYNEQFF
. TRBJ2-5 TRBD1 TRBV12-3/TRBV12-4 TGTGCCAGCAGTCATCGGACAGGGATGATGGAGACCCAGTACTTC CASSHRTGMMETQYF
few TRBJ2-7 . TRBV4-1 TGCGCCAGCAGCCAAGTCACCCCCCGCACGGCCGAGCAGTACTTC CASSQVTPRTAEQYF
few TRBJ2-1 . TRBV2 TGTGCCAGCATGCTAGACTACAATGAGCAGTTCTTC CASMLDYNEQFF
few TRBJ2-5 . TRBV10-3 TGTGCCATCAGTGGGGCCCCCCCCCAAGAGACCCAGTACTTC CAISGAPPQETQYF
. TRBJ1-3 . TRBV4-2 TGTGCCAGCAGCCAAGATGTCTCCAGCTCTGGAAACACCATATATTTT CASSQDVSSSGNTIYF
. TRBJ2-7 TRBD2 TRBV20-1 TGCAGTGCTACCCGGACTAGCGGGAGGGGTGAGCAGTACTTC CSATRTSGRGEQYF
. TRBJ1-5 . TRBV12-3/TRBV12-4 TGTGCCAGCAGTTTTCGCAGTCAGCCCCAGCATTTT CASSFRSQPQHF
few TRBJ1-6 . TRBV2 TGTGCCAGCAGTTATAATTCACCCCTCCACTTT CASSYNSPLHF
. TRBJ2-4 . TRBV21-1 TGTGCCAGCAGCAAAGACAGGGACAGGGAGAGCGACATTCAGTACTTC CASSKDRDRESDIQYF
many TRBJ2-7 TRBD2 TRBV10-3 TGTGCCATCAGTGGCGGGGGCTCCTACGAGCAGTACTTC CAISGGGSYEQYF
. TRBJ2-7 . TRBV5-5 TGTGCCAGCAGCTTCGACGCCCGCATCTACGAGCAGTACTTC CASSFDARIYEQYF
. TRBJ1-2 . TRBV29-1 TGCAGCGTTGAAGATCCGGGTGGCTACACCTTC CSVEDPGGYTF
few TRBJ2-1 TRBD2 TRBV12-5 TGTGCTAGTGGTTTGGGACTAGCGGCCAATGAGCAGTTCTTC CASGLGLAANEQFF
many TRBJ2-7 TRBD2 TRBV10-3 TGTGCCGCCAGACCGGGACTAGCCTCCTACGAGCAGTACTTC CAARPGLASYEQYF
. TRBJ1-1 TRBD1 TRBV10-3 TGTGCCATCAGGGGGGACAGGACTGAAGCTTTCTTT CAIRGDRTEAFF
few TRBJ2-2 . TRBV11-1 TGTGCCAGCACCCAATTTAGGACCCTTGGTACAGTTAAGACCGGGGAGCTGTTTTTT CASTQFRTLGTVKTGELFF
. TRBJ1-2 . TRBV4-1 TGCGCCAGCAGCCAAGCCGGGGGAAACTATGCCTACACCTTC CASSQAGGNYAYTF
few TRBJ2-3 . TRBV10-3 TGTGCCATCAGTGATATGATGGGGACCAACACAGATACGCAGTATTTT CAISDMMGTNTDTQYF
. TRBJ2-2 . TRBV5-6 TGTGCCAGCAGCCCGGATCCGGGACTCAAATCCGGGGAGCTGTTTTTT CASSPDPGLKSGELFF
few TRBJ2-1 . TRBV11-2 TGTGCCAGCAGCTTGGGTTGGGCGAGCTCCTACAATGAGCAGTTCTTC CASSLGWASSYNEQFF
many TRBJ2-2 TRBD2 TRBV5-1 TGCGCCAGCAGCTTGGTAGGACTAGTTCCCACCGGGGAGCTGTTTTTT CASSLVGLVPTGELFF
. TRBJ1-5 . TRBV2 TGTGCCAGCAAACCTACCCAGGGCCCCCAGCCCCAGCATTTT CASKPTQGPQPQHF
. TRBJ2-1 . TRBV5-1 TGCGCCAGCAGCCGAAACTACAATGAGCAGTTCTTC CASSRNYNEQFF
. TRBJ2-1 TRBD2 TRBV11-3 TGTGCCAGCAGCAGTAGCGGGAGGGATAGGAATGAGCAGTTCTTC CASSSSGRDRNEQFF
. TRBJ2-7 . TRBV18 TGTGCCAGCTCACCACAGGATTACGAGCAGTACTTC CASSPQDYEQYF
few TRBJ2-4 . TRBV15 TGTGCCACCAGCCCCGGGGGCATTCAGTACTTC CATSPGGIQYF
. TRBJ2-5 TRBD2 TRBV12-3/TRBV12-4 TGTGCCAGCAGTCAAGGGACTAGAGTGATGGAGACCCAGTACTTC CASSQGTRVMETQYF
. TRBJ2-7 TRBD1 TRBV12-3/TRBV12-4 TGTGCCAGCAGGCCGACAGGGAATTACGAGCAGTACTTC CASRPTGNYEQYF
few TRBJ1-1 . TRBV20-1 TGCAGTGCTAGGGGGGGATGGGACACTGAAGCTTTCTTT CSARGGWDTEAFF
once TRBJ2-5 . TRBV10-1 TGCGCCAGCAGTGAGCCCGGTCCGGGGCCGGGGCCACGGGAGACCCAGTACTTC CASSEPGPGPGPRETQYF
few TRBJ2-2 TRBD2 TRBV29-1 TGCAGCGTTCAGACTAGCGGGACCGGGGAGCTGTTTTTT CSVQTSGTGELFF
few TRBJ2-1 TRBD2 TRBV7-6 TGTGCCAGCAGCCCCCGACTAGCGGGGAGGAATGAGCAGTTCTTC CASSPRLAGRNEQFF
. TRBJ2-4 . TRBV20-1 TGCAGTGCAGGTCCGACAGGTCCCCTAGCCAAAAACATTCAGTACTTC CSAGPTGPLAKNIQYF